This TCR beta chain stems from a study of T cell repertoires in cytomegalovirus infection. Broader study findings: Summed public TCR beta family frequency identified CMV carriers bearing the relevant HLA.

MiXCR, applied by TCRdb to the reads, yields one record per CDR3 protein. This sample has roughly 990,000 distinct CDR3 sequences; roughly 31% occur once, and the top ten carry around 15%. This CDR3 spans 13 amino acids. Germline loops: CDR1 SEHNR, CDR2 FQNEAQ (reference sequence). The V and J ends lost 0 bases and 6 bases respectively, with 5 bases between them. About this clonotype: Its antigen is undetermined.

The chain recombines TRBV7-9 with TRBJ1-4; D is unclear. The source of this sequence is a human donor in good health (CMV status not recorded). Some clones in this sample may be carry-over from other donors' samples. Source: cultured CD8+ T cells from PBMCs, taken from culture after CMV antigen stimulation. CDR3 protein: CASSLASDEKLFF. In DNA form, the CDR3 reads TGTGCCAGCAGCTTAGCGTCGGATGAAAAACTGTTTTTT.